One and the same sample provided the 18 T cell receptor beta chains below, sequenced in a study of cytomegalovirus exposure and HLA in healthy donors. Primers included in the PCR were 60 Vbeta and 13 Jbeta primers. Libraries were prepared by immunoSEQ multiplex PCR; TCRdb keeps only in-frame clonotypes and omits some of them. The sample holds around 200,000 clones; 80% are singletons and the top ten take about 0.64%. Sequencing used PBMCs. The receptors here all came from a boy aged 5-17 years in good health and CMV-seronegative.

V usage is TRBV6-5 and J usage is TRBJ1-1, with D unresolved. Germline CDR1 MNHEY, CDR2 SVGAGI. V was shortened by 0 bases and J by 8 bases, with 7 bases between the two germline ends. This CDR3 has 12 amino acids. The CDR3 sequence is CASSYSGREAFF. The DNA for the CDR3 is TGTGCCAGCAGTTACTCGGGCAGAGAAGCTTTCTTT.

V usage is TRBV20-1 and J usage is TRBJ1-2; no reliable D call. Germline V gene data show CDR1 as DFQATT and CDR2 as SNEGSKA (reference sequence). The CDR3 runs to 11 residues. V shed 1 base and J shed 4 bases, with 4 bases lying between them. The CDR3 DNA reads TGCAGTGCTAGAGCCTCCTATGGCTACACCTTC. This encodes CSARASYGYTF.

This clone was seen just once. V is TRBV27 and J is TRBJ2-7, with 8 nucleotides matching TRBD1. V was clipped by 6 bases and J by 7 bases; unmatched bases: 11. This CDR3 comprises 14 residues. Germline V gene data show CDR1 as MNHEY and CDR2 as SMNVEV (reference sequence). The CDR3 region has the DNA TGTGCCAGCAGCCCCCAGGGGGCGACGTGGGAGCAGTACTTC. It is translated as CASSPQGATWEQYF.

About this clone itself: The conserved final phenylalanine or tryptophan is absent from the CDR3, which likely points to a read error. V is TRBV4-1 and J is TRBJ1-1; 8 positions match TRBD1. The length of the CDR3 is 15 residues. Germline-derived CDR1 and CDR2 are MGHRA and YSYEKL. Losses at the gene ends were 1 base for V and 5 bases for J; bases not matched to a gene: 6. CDR3 sequence: CASSQARQGRTEAFL. DNA of the CDR3: TGCGCCAGCAGCCAAGCCCGACAGGGGAGAACTGAAGCTTTCCTT.

This sequence joins TRBV30 and TRBJ2-1; the D is unclear. The CDR3 runs 16 residues. Germline V gene lookup returns CDR1 GTSNPN and CDR2 SVGIG (reference sequence). V was shortened by 3 bases and J by 5 bases, with 20 bases between the two germline ends. The CDR3 DNA reads TGTGCCTGGAGCCCAACAGTTGGGCGTATTGACAATGAGCAGTTCTTC. It translates to CAWSPTVGRIDNEQFF.

This clone was observed a few times. The chain has TRBV7-9 and TRBJ2-1, with TRBD1 matching over 7 bases. The CDR3 is made up of 14 amino acids. Germline CDR1 SEHNR, CDR2 FQNEAQ (reference sequence). Unmatched junction bases numbered 9, after V lost 8 bases and J lost 5 bases. CDR3 amino acids: CASERQGIDNEQFF. CDR3 in DNA: TGTGCCAGCGAGCGACAGGGAATAGACAATGAGCAGTTCTTC.

In its sample, this clone was seen a few times. Here the CDR3 DNA reads TGTGCCAGCAGCTCGGGACAGGGGGCGGGCGAGCAGTACTTC. Its protein is CASSSGQGAGEQYF. The chain joins TRBV11-3 to TRBJ2-7; 12 bases align to TRBD1. From germline, CDR1 is SGHNT and CDR2 YENEEA. The CDR3 has 14 residues. With V trimmed by 4 bases and J by 6 bases, 4 bases remained unmatched.

This clone has only a few counts. Other DNA sequences in the same sample also yield this CDR3. The chain has TRBV5-1 and TRBJ1-4; the D gene is possibly TRBD1 (5 bases). Germline V gives CDR1 SGHRS, CDR2 YFSETQ. The CDR3 covers 14 residues. With 4 bases removed from V and 1 base from J, the gap between germline ends came to 8 bases. The CDR3 is CASSPQGTNEKLFF. The CDR3 DNA sequence: TGCGCCAGCAGCCCGCAGGGAACTAATGAAAAACTGTTTTTT.

This chain uses TRBV9 with TRBJ2-7, with 9 bases identical to TRBD1. The V gene end was trimmed by 4 bases and the J gene end by 8 bases; junction bases not matched to a gene: 7. This CDR3 comprises 13 residues. Germline CDR1 SGDLS, CDR2 YYNGEE. The CDR3 coding sequence is TGTGCCAGCAGCTTCCGGGACAGGGACCAGCAGTACTTC. This codes for CASSFRDRDQQYF.

The chain carries TRBV2 and TRBJ2-3; TRBD2 might be the D (6 bases). Between the trimmed V and J ends, which lost 6 bases and 5 bases, there was a span of 12 bases. CDR1 and CDR2 from the germline V gene are SNHLY and FYNNEI. This CDR3 spans 13 amino acids. The CDR3 region is CASSVDGGDTQYF. In DNA, the CDR3 is TGTGCCAGCAGCGTGGACGGGGGAGATACGCAGTATTTT.

The chain recombines TRBV4-1 with TRBJ1-2, with 8 bases fitting TRBD1. V was pared by 0 bases and J by 1 base, with 1 base of the junction left unmatched. Germline values: CDR1 MGHRA, CDR2 YSYEKL. The CDR3 is 15 amino acids. The CDR3 bases are TGCGCCAGCAGCCAAGACAGGGGGCATAACTATGGCTACACCTTC. It yields the protein CASSQDRGHNYGYTF.

The rearrangement links TRBV2 to TRBJ2-5, with 8 bases lining up with TRBD1. The CDR3 sequence is 14 residues long. Germline CDR1 is SNHLY and CDR2 is FYNNEI. J lost 0 bases, V lost 10 bases, and 7 bases had no gene match. This CDR3 reads CATRQGRNQETQYF. The CDR3 bases are TGTGCCACCAGACAGGGGCGGAACCAAGAGACCCAGTACTTC.

A single count supports this clone. The chain employs TRBV2 and TRBJ1-6; D is unresolved. Germline V gene sequence: CDR1 SNHLY, CDR2 FYNNEI. This CDR3 has 19 amino acids. Trimming shortened V by 1 base and J by 0 bases, and 16 bases separated the two germline ends. The CDR3 loop reads CASSEEQLTGSSYNSPLHF. CDR3 DNA: TGTGCCAGCAGTGAAGAACAATTGACGGGGAGCTCCTATAATTCACCCCTCCACTTT.

The V call is TRBV6-1, the J call TRBJ1-2, with 8 bases that match TRBD1. Germline V CDR1 and CDR2: MNHNS, SASEGT. Losses at the gene ends were 5 bases for V and 8 bases for J; bases not matched to a gene: 13. The CDR3 is made up of 15 amino acids. The CDR3 protein is CASSPQVGQEAGYTF. The CDR3 nucleotides read TGTGCCAGCAGTCCCCAGGTGGGACAGGAGGCAGGCTACACCTTC.

This chain links TRBV9 with TRBJ1-2; tentatively, D is TRBD1 (6 bases). Trimming stripped 4 bases from V and 2 bases from J, with 12 bases between. The CDR3 length is 14 residues. CDR1 is SGDLS and CDR2 is YYNGEE in the germline V gene. As DNA, the CDR3 is TGTGCCAGCAGCCCCCGGGACACCAACTATGGCTACACCTTC. Its protein is CASSPRDTNYGYTF. The entire variable domain, with the rest obtained from reference TRBV9 and TRBJ1-2, is as follows: DSGVTQTPKHLITATGQRVTLRCSPRSGDLSVYWYQQSLDQGLQFLIQYYNGEERAKGNILERFSAQQFPDLHSELNLSSLELGDSALYFCASSPRDTNYGYTFGSGTRLTVV.

This chain uses TRBV11-1 with TRBJ1-1; 9 nucleotides agree with TRBD1. The V segment lost 5 bases and the J segment 4 bases; nucleotides outside the gene matches: 5. The CDR3 length is 14 residues. Germline V gene data show CDR1 as SGHAT and CDR2 as FQDESV (reference sequence). The CDR3 DNA sequence: TGTGCCAGCAGCCCAGACAGGGGGATCACTGAAGCTTTCTTT. Protein product: CASSPDRGITEAFF. Full variable domain (missing parts from reference TRBV11-1 and TRBJ1-1): EAEVAQSPRYKITEKSQAVAFWCDPISGHATLYWYRQILGQGPELLVQFQDESVVDDSQLPKDRFSAERLKGVDSTLKIQPAELGDSAMYLCASSPDRGITEAFFGQGTRLTVV.

Only a few counts were recorded for this clone. The rearrangement links TRBV10-1 to TRBJ2-5, with 7 nucleotides matching TRBD2. The J segment lost 2 bases and the V segment lost 0 bases, leaving 12 bases of the junction unmatched. The CDR3 totals 18 residues. The germline V gene encodes CDR1 WNHNN and CDR2 SYGVQD (reference sequence). The CDR3 coding sequence is TGCGCCAGCAGTGAGTCGGGGATGGGACTACCATGGCAAGAGACCCAGTACTTC. Translated, it gives CASSESGMGLPWQETQYF.

The CDR3 sequence is CASTGGTEAFF. The DNA for the CDR3 is TGTGCCAGCACCGGGGGCACTGAAGCTTTCTTT. The genes are TRBV2 and TRBJ1-1; weak D call: TRBD1 (5 bases). Germline CDR1 reads SNHLY; CDR2 reads FYNNEI. V lost 7 bases and J 4 bases, leaving 7 bases between the germline ends. The CDR3 totals 11 residues.